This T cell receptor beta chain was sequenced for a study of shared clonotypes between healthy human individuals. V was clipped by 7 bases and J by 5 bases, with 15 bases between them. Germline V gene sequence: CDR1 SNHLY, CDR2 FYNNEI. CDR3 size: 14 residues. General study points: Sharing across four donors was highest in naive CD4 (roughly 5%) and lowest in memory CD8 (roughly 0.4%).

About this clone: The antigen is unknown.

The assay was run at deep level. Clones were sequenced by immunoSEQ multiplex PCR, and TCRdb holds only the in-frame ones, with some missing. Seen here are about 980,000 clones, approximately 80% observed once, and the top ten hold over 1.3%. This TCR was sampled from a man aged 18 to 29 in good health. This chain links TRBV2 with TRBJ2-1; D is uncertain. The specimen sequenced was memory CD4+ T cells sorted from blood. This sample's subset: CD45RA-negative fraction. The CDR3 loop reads CASTLTRTNNEQFF. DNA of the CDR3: TGTGCCAGCACCTTGACCCGGACGAACAATGAGCAGTTCTTC.